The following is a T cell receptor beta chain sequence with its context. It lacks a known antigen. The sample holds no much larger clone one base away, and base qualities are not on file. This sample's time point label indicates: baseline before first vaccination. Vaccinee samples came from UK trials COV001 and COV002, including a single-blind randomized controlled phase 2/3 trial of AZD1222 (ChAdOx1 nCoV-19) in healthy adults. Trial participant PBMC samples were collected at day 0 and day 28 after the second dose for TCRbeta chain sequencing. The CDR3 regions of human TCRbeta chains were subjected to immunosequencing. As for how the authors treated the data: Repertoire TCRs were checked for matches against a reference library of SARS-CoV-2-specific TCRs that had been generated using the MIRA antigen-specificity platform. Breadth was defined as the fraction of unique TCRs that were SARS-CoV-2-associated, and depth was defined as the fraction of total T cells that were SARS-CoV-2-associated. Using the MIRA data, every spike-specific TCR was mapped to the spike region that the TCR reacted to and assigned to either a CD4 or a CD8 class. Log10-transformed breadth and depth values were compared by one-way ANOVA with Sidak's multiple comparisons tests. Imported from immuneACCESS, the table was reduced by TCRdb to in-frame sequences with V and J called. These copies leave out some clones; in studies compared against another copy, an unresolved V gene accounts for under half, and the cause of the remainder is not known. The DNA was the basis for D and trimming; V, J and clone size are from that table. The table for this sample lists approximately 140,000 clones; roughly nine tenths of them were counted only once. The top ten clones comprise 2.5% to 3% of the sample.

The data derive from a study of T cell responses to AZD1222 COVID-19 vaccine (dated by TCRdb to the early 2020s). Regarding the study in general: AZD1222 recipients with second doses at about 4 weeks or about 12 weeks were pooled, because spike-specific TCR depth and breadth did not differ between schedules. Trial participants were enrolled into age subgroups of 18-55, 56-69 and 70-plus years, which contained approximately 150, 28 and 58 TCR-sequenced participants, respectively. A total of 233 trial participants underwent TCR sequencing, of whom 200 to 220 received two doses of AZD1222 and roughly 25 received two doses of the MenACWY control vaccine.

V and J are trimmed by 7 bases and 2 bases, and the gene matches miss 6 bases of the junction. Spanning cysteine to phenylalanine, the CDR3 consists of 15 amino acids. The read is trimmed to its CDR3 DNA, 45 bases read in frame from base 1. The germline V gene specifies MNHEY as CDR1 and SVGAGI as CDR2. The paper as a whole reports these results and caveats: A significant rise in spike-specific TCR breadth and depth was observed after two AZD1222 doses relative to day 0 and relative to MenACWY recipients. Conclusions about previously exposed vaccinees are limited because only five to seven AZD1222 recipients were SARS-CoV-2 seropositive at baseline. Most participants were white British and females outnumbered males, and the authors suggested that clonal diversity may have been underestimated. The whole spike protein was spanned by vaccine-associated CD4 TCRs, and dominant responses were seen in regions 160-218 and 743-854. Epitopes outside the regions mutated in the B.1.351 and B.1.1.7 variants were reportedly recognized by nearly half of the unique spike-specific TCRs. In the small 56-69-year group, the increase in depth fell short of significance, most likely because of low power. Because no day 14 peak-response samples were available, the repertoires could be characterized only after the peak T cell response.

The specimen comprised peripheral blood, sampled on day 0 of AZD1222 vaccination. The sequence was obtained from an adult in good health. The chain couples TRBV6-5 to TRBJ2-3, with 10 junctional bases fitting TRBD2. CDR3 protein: CASKLAGQTTDTQYF. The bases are TGTGCCAGCAAACTAGCGGGACAAACCACAGATACGCAGTATTTT.